This TCR beta chain was observed in a study of cytomegalovirus exposure and HLA in healthy donors. The PCR used 60 Vbeta and 13 Jbeta primers. In the source study's methods: As a later analysis found, there were 80 million or so unique TCR beta chains, of which some 10 million were shared. The method was immunoSEQ multiplex PCR; TCRdb's version includes in-frame clones alone and lacks a portion of them. The D gene and trimming were derived from the DNA, and the V and J assignments and clone size from that table. The table shows approximately 110,000 clones, with 60% to 80% occurring only once. In regard to this clone: As yet, its antigen is unknown.

The CDR3 extends over 17 amino acids. V lost 0 bases, J lost 4 bases, and 17 bases lay in between. Germline CDR1 is MGHRA and CDR2 is YSYEKL. Study-wide findings and caveats: When a later analysis was performed, an Asian-associated ancestry cluster reportedly had fewer N-insertions than the roughly 640-donor mean.

The receptor was derived from a man in his thirties or forties in good health and CMV-seronegative. The V gene is TRBV4-1, the J gene TRBJ2-3; TRBD2 might be the D (5 bases). Sequenced: PBMCs. The CDR3 loop reads CASSQDWSRTLPDTQYF. CDR3 bases: TGCGCCAGCAGCCAAGATTGGAGCAGGACTTTGCCAGATACGCAGTATTTT.